Sequencing of this T cell receptor (beta chain) was carried out in a study of technical replicates of blood from a few donors. Using immunoSEQ multiplex PCR, the repertoire was profiled, and TCRdb retains in-frame clones only, with some absent. This sample carries tens of thousands of clones, approximately 93% of them seen once, and the ten largest clones take roughly 0.37%. V lost 6 bases, J lost 6 bases, and 7 bases stayed unmatched. The CDR3 is made up of 14 amino acids. Germline CDR1 is MDHEN and CDR2 is SYDVKM. This chain connects TRBV28 to TRBJ2-2; 7 bases match TRBD1. Input material: T cells isolated from PBMCs. The receptor was derived from a human donor in good health. CDR3 DNA: TGTGCCAGCAGGGAGACAGGGTATCCCGGGGAGCTGTTTTTT. This gives the protein CASRETGYPGELFF.